Listed below are T cell receptor beta chains from one sample, sequenced in a study of human T cells and chemical hapten exposure. TCRdb itself ran the RACE reads through MiXCR, one entry per CDR3 protein. The sample yields tens of thousands of distinct CDR3 sequences, 3% to 3.5% seen once. The sequencing used whole blood, collected in connection with sensitization to the hapten diphenylcyclopropenone (DPC). Receptors were obtained from a man aged 40-49 years with alopecia areata. Some clones in this sample may be carry-over from other donors' samples. Both conserved end residues are part of each CDR3. D genes are given only for firm matches. Size is omitted from some rows. Given values are once, few, many or a class for expanded clones.

D	V	J	size	DNA	CDR3
TRBD1	TRBV12-3/TRBV12-4	TRBJ1-2	many	TGTGCCAGCACCGGGACAGGGGGAGGAGGCTACACCTTC	CASTGTGGGGYTF
.	TRBV20-1	TRBJ1-1	many	TGCAGTGCTACCCGGGGGGCTATGAACACTGAAGCTTTCTTT	CSATRGAMNTEAFF
.	TRBV5-1	TRBJ1-1	few	TGCGCCAGCAGCCCCGTGGGTGGCCAGAACACTGAAGCTTTCTTT	CASSPVGGQNTEAFF
.	TRBV11-1	TRBJ2-1	many	TGTGCCAGCAGCCACTACTTTGACAATGAGCAGTTCTTC	CASSHYFDNEQFF
.	TRBV29-1	TRBJ2-7	many	TGCAGCGTTGAGGGCAGGGCATCCTACGAGCAGTACTTC	CSVEGRASYEQYF
.	TRBV7-9	TRBJ2-7	many	TGTGCCAGCAGCACAATAGCTGGCGGGTCCTACGAGCAGTACTTC	CASSTIAGGSYEQYF
.	TRBV7-2	TRBJ1-1	many	TGTGCCAGCAGCCACCCCAAGCCGAACACTGAAGCTTTCTTT	CASSHPKPNTEAFF
TRBD2	TRBV7-9	TRBJ2-3	many	TGTGCCAGCAGCGGAACGACTAGCGGCCACACAGATACGCAGTATTTT	CASSGTTSGHTDTQYF
TRBD2	TRBV5-5	TRBJ2-3	many	TGTGCCAGCAGCTCCGGACTAGTGGGAGCAGATACGCAGTATTTT	CASSSGLVGADTQYF
.	TRBV12-3/TRBV12-4	TRBJ2-1	many	TGTGCCAGCAGCCTCGTACCTGGACAGAGCATCTACAATGAGCAGTTCTTC	CASSLVPGQSIYNEQFF
TRBD2	TRBV24-1	TRBJ2-1	many	TGTGCCACCAGTGATTTGACTAGCGGGAGCCTTGAGCAGTTCTTC	CATSDLTSGSLEQFF
.	TRBV12-3/TRBV12-4	TRBJ2-7	.	TGTGCCAGCAGTTTCGGACCCTCGGCCCACTACGAGCAGTACTTC	CASSFGPSAHYEQYF
.	TRBV7-2	TRBJ2-5	many	TGTGCCAGCAGCTTAAAAGAGACCCAGTACTTC	CASSLKETQYF
TRBD1	TRBV18	TRBJ2-7	many	TGTGCCAGCTCCCAGGGACAGGGCGTCCACGAGCAGTACTTC	CASSQGQGVHEQYF
.	TRBV6-5	TRBJ2-3	many	TGTGCCAGCAGTTACTACGCGGACACCAACACAGATACGCAGTATTTT	CASSYYADTNTDTQYF
.	TRBV2	TRBJ2-5	many	TGTGCCAGCAGCCGGGACTACCAAGAGACCCAGTACTTC	CASSRDYQETQYF
.	TRBV5-1	TRBJ1-2	many	TGCGCCAGCAGCAGTAACGGGGCTGGTAACTATGGCTACACCTTC	CASSSNGAGNYGYTF
.	TRBV28	TRBJ2-7	many	TGTGCCAGCAGTTTCTCTCTTAGGGCCTACGAGCAGTACTTC	CASSFSLRAYEQYF
.	TRBV19	TRBJ2-1	many	TGTGCCAGTAGTATTACAGGAGGCCCCTACAATGAGCAGTTCTTC	CASSITGGPYNEQFF
.	TRBV28	TRBJ2-4	many	TGTGCCAGCAGCCAAGCCGGAAACATTCAGTACTTC	CASSQAGNIQYF
.	TRBV21-1	TRBJ1-1	many	TGTGCCAGCATCCAAAGAAAGTCCTCTTCGACAGATAACACTGAAGCTTTCTTT	CASIQRKSSSTDNTEAFF
.	TRBV29-1	TRBJ2-3	many	TGCAGCGTTGAATACTCAGGGGATACGCAGTATTTT	CSVEYSGDTQYF
.	TRBV28	TRBJ1-1	many	TGTGCCAGCAGTTTCCGGACGAACACTGAAGCTTTCTTT	CASSFRTNTEAFF
.	TRBV10-3	TRBJ1-2	few	TGTGCCATCAGTGATGGGAGTAGGTATCGGAGAGATGGCTACACCTTC	CAISDGSRYRRDGYTF
.	TRBV12-3/TRBV12-4	TRBJ2-7	.	TGTGCCAGCAGTGCCTTGGGGGGCCCCTACGAGCAGTACTTC	CASSALGGPYEQYF
.	TRBV7-7	TRBJ2-1	many	TGTGCCAGCAGCCCTGGGGTTGACTACAATGAGCAGTTCTTC	CASSPGVDYNEQFF
TRBD1	TRBV4-3	TRBJ2-1	many	TGCGCCAGCAGTCCCGGGACAGGGATCAATGAGCAGTTCTTC	CASSPGTGINEQFF
.	TRBV5-6	TRBJ2-2	many	TGTGCCAGCAGCTTATTGGGGGAGCTGTTTTTT	CASSLLGELFF